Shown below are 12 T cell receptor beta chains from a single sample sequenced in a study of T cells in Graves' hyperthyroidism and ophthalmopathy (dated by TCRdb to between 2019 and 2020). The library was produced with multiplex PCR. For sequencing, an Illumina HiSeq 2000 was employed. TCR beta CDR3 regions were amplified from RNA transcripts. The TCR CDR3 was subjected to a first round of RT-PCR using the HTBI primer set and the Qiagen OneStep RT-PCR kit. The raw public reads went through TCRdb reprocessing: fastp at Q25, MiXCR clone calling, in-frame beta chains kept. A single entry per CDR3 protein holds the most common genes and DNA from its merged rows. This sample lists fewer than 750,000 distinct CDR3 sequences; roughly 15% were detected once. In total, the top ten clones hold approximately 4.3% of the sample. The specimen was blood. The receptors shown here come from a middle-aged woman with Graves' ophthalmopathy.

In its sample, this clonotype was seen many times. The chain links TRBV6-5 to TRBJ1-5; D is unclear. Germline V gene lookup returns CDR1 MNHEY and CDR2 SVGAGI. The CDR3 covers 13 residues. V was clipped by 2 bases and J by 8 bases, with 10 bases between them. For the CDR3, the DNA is TGTGCCAGCAGTTACGGACGGGTAGAGCCCCAGCATTTT. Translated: CASSYGRVEPQHF.

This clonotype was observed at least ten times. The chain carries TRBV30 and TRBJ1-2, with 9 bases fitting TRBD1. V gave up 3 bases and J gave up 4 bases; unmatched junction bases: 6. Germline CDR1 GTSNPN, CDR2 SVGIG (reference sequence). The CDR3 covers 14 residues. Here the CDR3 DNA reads TGTGCCTGGAGCTGGACAGGGGCCCGCTATGGCTACACCTTC. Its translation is CAWSWTGARYGYTF. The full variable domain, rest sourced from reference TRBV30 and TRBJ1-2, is SQTIHQWPATLVQPVGSPLSLECTVEGTSNPNLYWYRQAAGRGLQLLFYSVGIGQISSEVPQNLSASRPQDRQFILSSKKLLLSDSGFYLCAWSWTGARYGYTFGSGTRLTVV.

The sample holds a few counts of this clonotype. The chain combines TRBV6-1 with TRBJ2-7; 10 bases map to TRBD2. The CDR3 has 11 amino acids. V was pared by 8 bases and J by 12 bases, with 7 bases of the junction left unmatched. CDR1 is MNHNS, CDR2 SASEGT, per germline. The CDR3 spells CASLASGRLYF. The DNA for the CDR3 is TGTGCCAGCCTCGCTAGCGGGAGATTGTACTTC.

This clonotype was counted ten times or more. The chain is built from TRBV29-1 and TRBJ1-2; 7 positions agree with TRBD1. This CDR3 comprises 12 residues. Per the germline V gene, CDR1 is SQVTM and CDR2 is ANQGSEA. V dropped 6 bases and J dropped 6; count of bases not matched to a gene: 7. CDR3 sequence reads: CSVGDRVHGYTF. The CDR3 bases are TGCAGCGTAGGCGACAGGGTCCATGGCTACACCTTC.

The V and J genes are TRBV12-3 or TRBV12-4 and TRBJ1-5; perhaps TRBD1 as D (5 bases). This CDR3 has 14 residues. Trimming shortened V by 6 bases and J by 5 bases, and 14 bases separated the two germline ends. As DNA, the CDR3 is TGTGCCAGCAGGGCGGGGGGGGATGATCAGCCCCAGCATTTT. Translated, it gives CASRAGGDDQPQHF.

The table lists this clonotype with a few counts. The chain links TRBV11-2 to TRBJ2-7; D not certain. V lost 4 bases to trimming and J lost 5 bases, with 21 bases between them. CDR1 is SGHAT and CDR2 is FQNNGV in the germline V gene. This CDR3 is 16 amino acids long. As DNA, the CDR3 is TGTGCCAGCAGCTCCACCCCCGTAAGGATTTGGAACGAGCAGTACTTC. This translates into CASSSTPVRIWNEQYF.

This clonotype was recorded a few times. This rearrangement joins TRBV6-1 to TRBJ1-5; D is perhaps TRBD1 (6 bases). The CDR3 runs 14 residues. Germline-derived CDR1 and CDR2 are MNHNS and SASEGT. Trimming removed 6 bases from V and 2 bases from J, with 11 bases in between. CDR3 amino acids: CASRKTGRNQPQHF. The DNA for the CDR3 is TGTGCCAGCAGAAAGACAGGTCGCAATCAGCCCCAGCATTTT.

The DNA for the CDR3 is TGTGCCAGCAGTTACTCGGGGCTCGGGGAGGCGACTGGCTACACCTTC. Translated, it gives CASSYSGLGEATGYTF. The rearrangement links TRBV6-2 or TRBV6-3 to TRBJ1-2, with a tentative D call TRBD1 (5 bases). CDR1 is MNHEY and CDR2 is SVGEGT in the germline V gene. V shed 0 bases and J shed 7 bases, with 18 bases lying between them. This CDR3 spans 16 amino acids.

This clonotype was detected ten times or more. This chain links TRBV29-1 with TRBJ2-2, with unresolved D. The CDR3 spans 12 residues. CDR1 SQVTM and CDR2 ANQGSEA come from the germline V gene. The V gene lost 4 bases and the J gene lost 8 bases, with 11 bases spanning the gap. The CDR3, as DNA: TGCAGCGTTGTTGGGCAAGGAGGGGAGCTGTTTTTT. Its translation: CSVVGQGGELFF.

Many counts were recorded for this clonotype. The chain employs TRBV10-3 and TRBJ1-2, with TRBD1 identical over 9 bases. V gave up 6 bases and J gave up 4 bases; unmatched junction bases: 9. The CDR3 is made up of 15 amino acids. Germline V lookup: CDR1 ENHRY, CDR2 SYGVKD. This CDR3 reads CAISTWDRESYGYTF. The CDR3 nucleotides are TGTGCCATCAGCACCTGGGACAGGGAAAGCTATGGCTACACCTTC.

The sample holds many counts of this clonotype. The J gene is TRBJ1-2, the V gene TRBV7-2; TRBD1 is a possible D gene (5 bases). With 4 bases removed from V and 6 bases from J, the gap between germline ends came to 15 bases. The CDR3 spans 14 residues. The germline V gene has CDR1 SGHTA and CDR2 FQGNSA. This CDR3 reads CASSSLWDGDGYTF. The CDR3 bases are TGTGCCAGCAGCTCGCTCTGGGACGGAGATGGCTACACCTTC.

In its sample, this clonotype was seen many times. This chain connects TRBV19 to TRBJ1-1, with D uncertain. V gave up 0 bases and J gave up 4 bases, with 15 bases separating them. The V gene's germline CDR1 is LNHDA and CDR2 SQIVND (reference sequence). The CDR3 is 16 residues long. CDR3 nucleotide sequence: TGTGCCAGTAGTATAGAAGGGCAGAAATGGAGCACTGAAGCTTTCTTT. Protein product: CASSIEGQKWSTEAFF.